Listed below are T cell receptor beta chains from one sample, sequenced in a study of T-cell memory formation after mild COVID-19. In TCRdb, the 5' RACE reads were re-called with MiXCR into one record per CDR3 protein. The data contain about 290,000 distinct CDR3 sequences, about a sixth of them singletons. The sequenced sample consisted of PBMCs or a T cell subset sorted from them (not recorded which). These receptors originate from a man in his late teens or twenties who had mild COVID-19 (a few samples of this study predate the infection). Cell type and time point are not known. Each CDR3 is given with its conserved first and last residue. The D gene is left open where the match is weak. Clone size appears in some rows only: once, few, many, or a class for an expanded clone.

TRBJ1-6 | - | TRBV10-2 | - | CASSELGPTDSPLHF | TGCGCCAGCAGTGAGCTGGGACCTACGGATTCACCCCTCCACTTT
TRBJ1-1 | - | TRBV28 | - | CATTGISSMNTEAFF | TGTGCCACCACCGGGATCTCCTCTATGAACACTGAAGCTTTCTTT
TRBJ2-1 | - | TRBV9 | - | CASSVGGGVDSYNEQFF | TGTGCCAGCAGCGTAGGCGGAGGGGTGGACTCCTACAATGAGCAGTTCTTC
TRBJ2-7 | - | TRBV5-1 | - | CASSFLHGGRSYEQYF | TGCGCCAGCAGCTTTCTCCATGGGGGTAGGTCCTACGAGCAGTACTTC
TRBJ2-3 | TRBD2 | TRBV7-9 | - | CASSLSWTSPQYF | TGTGCCAGCAGCTTATCGTGGACTAGCCCGCAGTATTTT
TRBJ1-1 | - | TRBV5-1 | - | CASSLDRPGTGAEAFF | TGCGCCAGCAGCTTGGACAGGCCCGGAACCGGCGCTGAAGCTTTCTTT
TRBJ2-1 | TRBD1 | TRBV7-2 | - | CASGGQIGSYNEQFF | TGTGCCAGCGGGGGACAGATAGGCTCCTACAATGAGCAGTTCTTC
TRBJ1-1 | TRBD1 | TRBV29-1 | - | CSVEPGTGLDTEAFF | TGCAGCGTTGAGCCGGGGACAGGGCTGGACACTGAAGCTTTCTTT
TRBJ2-5 | TRBD1 | TRBV5-8 | many | CASSPGTGGETQYF | TGTGCCAGCAGCCCAGGGACAGGGGGAGAGACCCAGTACTTC
TRBJ2-1 | - | TRBV7-9 | few | CVSGHYNEQFF | TGTGTGTCAGGGCATTACAATGAGCAGTTCTTC
TRBJ2-3 | TRBD2 | TRBV5-1 | many | CASSPGLAATDTQYF | TGCGCCAGCAGCCCGGGACTAGCGGCCACAGATACGCAGTATTTT
TRBJ1-1 | TRBD1 | TRBV18 | many | CASSPKWTGKNTEAFF | TGTGCCAGCTCACCCAAATGGACAGGGAAGAACACTGAAGCTTTCTTT
TRBJ2-3 | - | TRBV5-1 | - | CASSSDTTSTDTQYF | TGCGCCAGCAGCTCCGACACCACTAGCACAGATACGCAGTATTTT
TRBJ2-1 | - | TRBV28 | - | CASSLWDRRYNEQFF | TGTGCCAGCAGTTTATGGGACCGCCGGTACAATGAGCAGTTCTTC